The next 15 T cell receptor beta chains were all read from a single sample in a study of shared clonotypes between healthy human individuals. Libraries were prepared by immunoSEQ multiplex PCR; TCRdb keeps only in-frame clonotypes and omits some of them. This table has just over 2,000,000 clones, 85% to 95% appearing once. The sample taken for sequencing was naive CD4+ T cells sorted from blood. As to subset: CD45RA+ positively selected. These receptor sequences come from a man aged 18 to 30 in good health.

The chain is built from TRBV5-1 and TRBJ1-1; TRBD1 agrees at 7 bases. Germline trimming cut 4 bases from V and 7 bases from J; bases unmatched to any gene: 13. The CDR3 extends over 15 amino acids. Germline CDR1 reads SGHRS; CDR2 reads YFSETQ. CDR3 nucleotide sequence: TGCGCCAGCAGCCCACGGACAGGAACAACACATGAAGCTTTCTTT. Translating gives CASSPRTGTTHEAFF.

J is TRBJ1-1 and V is TRBV25-1; TRBD1 matches 7 bases. The CDR3 loop spans 14 amino acids. V shed 4 bases, J shed 4 bases, and the junction held 6 bases outside the gene matches. Per the germline V gene, CDR1 is MGHDK and CDR2 is SYGVNS. The CDR3 reads CASSGKGGTTEAFF. CDR3 coding DNA: TGTGCCAGCAGTGGGAAAGGGGGCACCACTGAAGCTTTCTTT. Full variable domain (missing parts from reference TRBV25-1 and TRBJ1-1): EADIYQTPRYLVIGTGKKITLECSQTMGHDKMYWYQQDPGMELHLIHYSYGVNSTEKGDLSSESTVSRIRTEHFPLTLESARPSHTSQYLCASSGKGGTTEAFFGQGTRLTVV.

The chain combines TRBV18 with TRBJ2-1, with D perhaps matching TRBD2 (5 bases). Per the germline V gene, CDR1 is KGHSH and CDR2 is LQKENI. There are 15 residues in the CDR3. V was pared by 3 bases and J by 5 bases, with 14 bases between. This CDR3 is CASSPLAPGNNEQFF. The CDR3, as DNA: TGTGCCAGCTCACCGTTAGCTCCGGGGAACAATGAGCAGTTCTTC.

DNA for the CDR3: TGTGCCAGCAGCCCCGAGTCGAAAAGCTACAATGAGCAGTTCTTC. Protein product: CASSPESKSYNEQFF. The gene calls are TRBV7-9 and TRBJ2-1; the D is unclear. Germline V lookup: CDR1 SEHNR, CDR2 FQNEAQ (reference sequence). Between the trimmed V and J ends, which lost 5 bases and 3 bases, there was a span of 14 bases. CDR3 length equals 15 residues.

The chain carries TRBV10-3 and TRBJ2-3; D assignment may be TRBD1 or TRBD2 (5 bases each). The germline gives CDR1 ENHRY, CDR2 SYGVKD. Deletions cut 7 bases from V and 3 bases from J, with 14 bases between. This CDR3 contains 14 residues. The DNA for the CDR3 is TGTGCCATCACCCCCGCAGAGGGGACAGATACGCAGTATTTT. Protein product: CAITPAEGTDTQYF.

The chain recombines TRBV2 with TRBJ2-1, with TRBD1 as a possible D gene (5 bases). V was cut by 9 bases and J by 5 bases, with 17 bases left in between. The CDR3 runs to 14 residues. Germline V CDR1 and CDR2: SNHLY, FYNNEI. CDR3 region: CARGAPLPHNEQFF. The CDR3 region has the DNA TGTGCCAGAGGGGCACCCCTACCGCACAATGAGCAGTTCTTC.

The J gene is TRBJ1-2, the V gene TRBV28; D perhaps matches TRBD1 (5 bases). V gave up 7 bases and J gave up 0 bases, with 12 bases separating them. Germline-derived CDR1 and CDR2 are MDHEN and SYDVKM. The CDR3 spans 14 residues. Here the CDR3 DNA reads TGTGCCAGCACCCCTCCGGGGGCTAACTATGGCTACACCTTC. This codes for CASTPPGANYGYTF.

The chain carries TRBV5-1 and TRBJ1-6; 8 bases map to TRBD1. Trimming at V came to 7 bases and at J to 8 bases, leaving 8 bases not matched to a gene. CDR3 length: 14 amino acids. Germline V CDR1 and CDR2: SGHRS, YFSETQ. The CDR3 nucleotides are TGCGCCAGCGGTGCCGGACAGGGCGATTCACCCCTCCACTTT. It specifies CASGAGQGDSPLHF.

This chain links TRBV28 with TRBJ1-4, with D possibly TRBD1 on 6 matching bases. This CDR3 is built from 16 residues. The V end lost 2 bases, the J end lost 8 bases, and 18 bases lay between the germline ends. The V gene's germline CDR1 is MDHEN and CDR2 SYDVKM. The CDR3 region is CASSLRTGTQGEKLFF. CDR3 DNA: TGTGCCAGCAGTTTAAGAACAGGGACCCAAGGCGAAAAACTGTTTTTT. Full variable domain (remainder filled in from reference TRBV28 and TRBJ1-4): DVKVTQSSRYLVKRTGEKVFLECVQDMDHENMFWYRQDPGLGLRLIYFSYDVKMKEKGDIPEGYSVSREKKERFSLILESASTNQTSMYLCASSLRTGTQGEKLFFGSGTQLSVL.

This chain uses TRBV18 with TRBJ2-6; D uncertain. The CDR3 loop spans 15 amino acids. V lost 3 bases and J 2 bases, leaving 8 bases between the germline ends. Germline CDR1 KGHSH, CDR2 LQKENI. DNA of the CDR3: TGTGCCAGCTCACCGGCTGATGCTGGGGCCAACGTCCTGACTTTC. Its protein is CASSPADAGANVLTF.

This chain connects TRBV19 to TRBJ1-6; D uncertain. Germline lookup yields CDR1 LNHDA and CDR2 SQIVND (reference sequence). The CDR3 runs 13 residues. Trimming left V 10 bases short and J 4 bases short, with 11 bases between. CDR3: CATSRNYNSPLHF. The CDR3, as DNA: TGTGCCACATCAAGGAATTATAATTCACCCCTCCACTTT.

This chain joins TRBV10-2 and TRBJ2-1; D is tentatively TRBD1 or TRBD2 (5 bases each). Trimming removed 4 bases at V and 3 bases at J, with 10 bases between. The CDR3 runs to 14 residues. Germline V gene data show CDR1 as WSHSY and CDR2 as SAAADI. The CDR3: CASSVEGIYNEQFF. For the CDR3, the DNA is TGCGCCAGCAGTGTCGAGGGGATCTACAATGAGCAGTTCTTC.

The J gene is TRBJ2-7, the V gene TRBV7-2, with D perhaps being TRBD1 or TRBD2 (5 bases each). This CDR3 has 14 residues. Per the germline V gene, CDR1 is SGHTA and CDR2 is FQGNSA. V lost 7 bases to trimming and J lost 1 base, with 14 bases between them. CDR3 sequence reads: CASIPSGLSYEQYF. The CDR3 DNA follows: TGTGCCAGCATCCCGTCGGGGCTGTCCTACGAGCAGTACTTC. Full variable domain (rest looked up from reference TRBV7-2 and TRBJ2-7): GAGVSQSPSNKVTEKGKDVELRCDPISGHTALYWYRQSLGQGLEFLIYFQGNSAPDKSGLPSDRFSAERTGGSVSTLTIQRTQQEDSAVYLCASIPSGLSYEQYFGPGTRLTVT.

The genes are TRBV7-2 and TRBJ2-3; D is unclear. Looked up from germline, CDR1 is SGHTA and CDR2 is FQGNSA. The CDR3 is 15 residues long. Trimming cost V 5 bases and J 1 base, with 13 bases left between them. CDR3 bases: TGTGCCAGCAGCCCGTGGATGTCTGGCACAGATACGCAGTATTTT. Its translation is CASSPWMSGTDTQYF.

The V gene is TRBV29-1, the J gene TRBJ1-5; possible D gene TRBD1, 5 bases. Trimming cost V 7 bases and J 2 bases, with 12 bases left between them. This CDR3 contains 13 residues. Per the germline V gene, CDR1 is SQVTM and CDR2 is ANQGSEA. The CDR3 DNA sequence: TGCAGCGCCATCTCGGGGGGCAATCAGCCCCAGCATTTT. Its translation: CSAISGGNQPQHF.